The 15 T cell receptor beta chains in this list originate from one sample, sequenced in a study of monozygotic twins with inflammatory bowel disease. TCRdb derives one entry per CDR3 protein from the 5' RACE reads, leaving out DNA. In total, the table holds 420,000 or so distinct CDR3 sequences. Sequencing input: blood. The receptors shown here come from a human donor with ulcerative colitis or Crohn's disease, or a healthy co-twin of an affected twin (not recorded which).

The V call is TRBV5-1, the J call TRBJ2-4; without DNA, the TCRdb call of TRBD1 cannot be checked. This CDR3 spans 14 amino acids. Germline V gene sequence: CDR1 SGHRS, CDR2 YFSETQ. The CDR3 sequence is CASSYGQGANIQYF.

The chain joins TRBV5-1 to TRBJ1-3. The CDR3 consists of 14 residues. CDR1 is SGHRS, CDR2 YFSETQ, per germline. CDR3 sequence: CASSQTSWGNTIYF.

V usage is TRBV6-1 and J usage is TRBJ1-2. Germline V gives CDR1 MNHNS, CDR2 SASEGT. The CDR3 sequence is 14 residues long. CDR3 residues: CASSPQVGDYGYTF.

This chain uses TRBV7-2 with TRBJ2-3. Germline V gene data show CDR1 as SGHTA and CDR2 as FQGNSA. CDR3 size: 13 residues. The CDR3 loop is CASSLDRTDTQYF.

The chain carries TRBV5-5 and TRBJ2-7; TCRdb outputs TRBD2, but without DNA this stays unchecked. There are 14 residues in the CDR3. CDR1 and CDR2 from the germline V gene are SGHKS and YYEKEE (reference sequence). The CDR3 loop reads CASSPEAHAGEQYF.

CDR3 residues: CAWTSPGQGLGLGELFF. V and J are TRBV30 and TRBJ2-2; TCRdb indicates TRBD1, and absent DNA this call remains unverified. The germline V gene has CDR1 GTSNPN and CDR2 SVGIG (reference sequence). This CDR3 is built from 17 residues.

The chain is built from TRBV5-1 and TRBJ2-5; lacking DNA, the TRBD2 call made by TCRdb goes unchecked. CDR3 length equals 13 residues. The V gene's germline CDR1 is SGHRS and CDR2 YFSETQ. The CDR3 sequence is CATTPGGRETQYF.

Here the CDR3 reads CASSGSSLLIGSPLHF. V gene TRBV7-9 combines with J gene TRBJ1-6. This CDR3 contains 16 residues. The germline CDR1 and CDR2 sequences are SEHNR and FQNEAQ (reference sequence).

The genes are TRBV5-6 and TRBJ2-3; the D call from TCRdb, TRBD1, cannot be confirmed without DNA. CDR3 length: 14 amino acids. Germline V gene lookup returns CDR1 SGHDT and CDR2 YYEEEE. CDR3 in amino acids: CASSRTVSTDTQYF.

The chain is built from TRBV10-1 and TRBJ2-2; the D call of TRBD1 rests on TCRdb alone, since no DNA is present to check it. The CDR3 is made up of 16 amino acids. In germline, CDR1 is WNHNN, CDR2 SYGVQD (reference sequence). The CDR3 reads CASSEAGTGYTGELFF.

The V and J genes are TRBV7-9 and TRBJ1-1; no DNA is available, so the TRBD1 call from TCRdb remains unchecked. The germline V gene encodes CDR1 SEHNR and CDR2 FQNEAQ (reference sequence). This CDR3 region has 15 residues. CDR3 region: CASSHKTGMNTEAFF.

The J gene is TRBJ2-2, the V gene TRBV27; the TCRdb D gene call, TRBD2, has no DNA to confirm it. The CDR3 consists of 14 residues. Germline V lookup: CDR1 MNHEY, CDR2 SMNVEV (reference sequence). This CDR3 is CASSLTDFTGELFF.

The V gene is TRBV2, the J gene TRBJ1-6. Germline values: CDR1 SNHLY, CDR2 FYNNEI. CDR3 length: 14 residues. This CDR3 is CASSPGLGNSPLHF.

The J gene is TRBJ2-5, the V gene TRBV20-1; TCRdb outputs TRBD1, but without DNA this stays unchecked. In germline, CDR1 is DFQATT, CDR2 SNEGSKA (reference sequence). The CDR3 length is 18 residues. This CDR3 reads CSARRAPTEQGAQETQYF.

J is TRBJ2-5 and V is TRBV11-2. There are 15 residues in the CDR3. Germline V gene data show CDR1 as SGHAT and CDR2 as FQNNGV. This chain's CDR3 is CASSLGENLQETQYF.